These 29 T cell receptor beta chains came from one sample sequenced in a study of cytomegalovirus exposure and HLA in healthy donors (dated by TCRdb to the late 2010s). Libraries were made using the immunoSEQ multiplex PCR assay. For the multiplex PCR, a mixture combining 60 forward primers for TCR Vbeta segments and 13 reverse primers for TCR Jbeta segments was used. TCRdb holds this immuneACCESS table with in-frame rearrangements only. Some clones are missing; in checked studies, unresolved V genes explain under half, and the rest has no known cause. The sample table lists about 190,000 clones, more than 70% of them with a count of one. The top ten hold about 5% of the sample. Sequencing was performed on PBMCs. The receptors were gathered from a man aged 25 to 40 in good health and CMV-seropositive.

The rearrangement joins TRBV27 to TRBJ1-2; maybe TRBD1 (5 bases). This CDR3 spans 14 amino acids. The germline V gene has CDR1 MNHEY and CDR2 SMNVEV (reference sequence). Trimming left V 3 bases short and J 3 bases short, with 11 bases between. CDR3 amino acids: CASSLAREDYGYTF. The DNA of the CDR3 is TGTGCCAGCAGTTTGGCCAGGGAGGACTATGGCTACACCTTC.

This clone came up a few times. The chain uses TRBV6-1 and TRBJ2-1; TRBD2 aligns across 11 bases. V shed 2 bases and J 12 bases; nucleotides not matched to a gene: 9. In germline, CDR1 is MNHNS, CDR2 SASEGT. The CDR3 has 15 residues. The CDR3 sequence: CASSEPGLAEPGQFF. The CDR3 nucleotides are TGTGCCAGCAGTGAACCGGGACTAGCGGAGCCGGGGCAGTTCTTC.

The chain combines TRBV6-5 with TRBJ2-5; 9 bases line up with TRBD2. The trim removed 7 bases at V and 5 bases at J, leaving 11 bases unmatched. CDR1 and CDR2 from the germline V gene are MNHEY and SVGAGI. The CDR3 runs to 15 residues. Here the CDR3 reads CASTAGTSKWETQYF. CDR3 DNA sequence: TGTGCCAGCACCGCCGGGACTAGCAAATGGGAGACCCAGTACTTC.

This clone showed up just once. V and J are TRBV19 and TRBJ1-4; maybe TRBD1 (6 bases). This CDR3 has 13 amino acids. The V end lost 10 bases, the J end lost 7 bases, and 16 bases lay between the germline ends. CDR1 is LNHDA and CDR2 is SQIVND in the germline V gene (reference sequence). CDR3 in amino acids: CATWGGAGEKLFF. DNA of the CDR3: TGTGCCACCTGGGGGGGCGCGGGTGAAAAACTGTTTTTT.

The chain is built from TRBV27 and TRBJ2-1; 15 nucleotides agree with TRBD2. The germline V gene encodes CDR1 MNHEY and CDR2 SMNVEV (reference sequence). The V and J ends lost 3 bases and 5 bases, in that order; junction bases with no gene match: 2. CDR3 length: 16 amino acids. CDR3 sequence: CASSFGTSGGNNEQFF. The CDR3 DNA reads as TGTGCCAGCAGTTTCGGGACTAGCGGGGGGAACAATGAGCAGTTCTTC.

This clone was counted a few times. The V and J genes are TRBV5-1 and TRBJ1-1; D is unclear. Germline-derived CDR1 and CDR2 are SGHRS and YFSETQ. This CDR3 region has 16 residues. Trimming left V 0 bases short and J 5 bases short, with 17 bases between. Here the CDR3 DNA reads TGCGCCAGCAGCTTGGCCGTCGTGGGAGGAAGGACTGAAGCTTTCTTT. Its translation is CASSLAVVGGRTEAFF.

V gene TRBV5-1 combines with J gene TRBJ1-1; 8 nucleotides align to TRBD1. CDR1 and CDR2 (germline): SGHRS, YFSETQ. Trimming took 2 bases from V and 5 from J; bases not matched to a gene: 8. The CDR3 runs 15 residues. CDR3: CASSFLGQGGTEAFF. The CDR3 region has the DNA TGCGCCAGCAGCTTCCTCGGACAGGGAGGGACTGAAGCTTTCTTT.

CDR3 in DNA: TGCGCCAGCAGCGGCGGGACTAGCGGGAGGGATGAGACCCAGTACTTC. Translated, it gives CASSGGTSGRDETQYF. The chain carries TRBV5-1 and TRBJ2-5, with TRBD2 matching over 16 bases. The CDR3 spans 16 residues. Germline V lookup: CDR1 SGHRS, CDR2 YFSETQ. V lost 4 bases to trimming and J lost 5 bases; unmatched junction nucleotides: 5.

The CDR3 reads CASSVAPTGEQYF. CDR3 sequence (DNA): TGTGCCAGCAGCGTAGCCCCGACCGGAGAGCAGTACTTC. The J gene is TRBJ2-5, the V gene TRBV9; D is unclear. Germline V lookup: CDR1 SGDLS, CDR2 YYNGEE. There are 13 residues in the CDR3. The V end lost 0 bases, the J end lost 11 bases, and 14 bases lay between the germline ends. The entire variable domain, with the rest obtained from reference TRBV9 and TRBJ2-5, is as follows: DSGVTQTPKHLITATGQRVTLRCSPRSGDLSVYWYQQSLDQGLQFLIQYYNGEERAKGNILERFSAQQFPDLHSELNLSSLELGDSALYFCASSVAPTGEQYFGPGTRLLVL.

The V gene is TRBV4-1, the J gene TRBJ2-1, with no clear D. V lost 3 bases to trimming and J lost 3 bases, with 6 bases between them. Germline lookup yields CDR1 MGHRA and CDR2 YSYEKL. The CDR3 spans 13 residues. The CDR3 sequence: CASSHPGYNEQFF. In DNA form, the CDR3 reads TGCGCCAGCAGCCATCCGGGCTACAATGAGCAGTTCTTC.

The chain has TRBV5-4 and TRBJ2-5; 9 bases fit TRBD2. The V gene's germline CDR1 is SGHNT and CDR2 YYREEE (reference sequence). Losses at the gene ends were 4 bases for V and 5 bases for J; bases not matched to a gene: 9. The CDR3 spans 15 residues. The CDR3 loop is CASSLSSGSRETQYF. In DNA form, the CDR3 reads TGTGCCAGCAGCCTCAGTAGCGGGAGTCGTGAGACCCAGTACTTC.

The CDR3 nucleotides read TGTGCCAGCAGTTTATACTTACCCGGACAGGGCAACTATGGCTACACCTTC. As protein: CASSLYLPGQGNYGYTF. The rearrangement uses TRBV27 and TRBJ1-2, with TRBD1 identical over 8 bases. J lost 2 bases, V lost 1 base, and 9 bases had no gene match. The CDR3 length is 17 residues. Germline V CDR1 and CDR2: MNHEY, SMNVEV (reference sequence).

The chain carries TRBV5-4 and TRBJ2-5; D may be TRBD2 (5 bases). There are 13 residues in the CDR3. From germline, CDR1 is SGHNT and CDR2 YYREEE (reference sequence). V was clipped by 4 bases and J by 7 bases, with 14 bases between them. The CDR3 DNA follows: TGTGCCAGCAGCCGGGATATCGAGGGGACCCAGTACTTC. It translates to CASSRDIEGTQYF. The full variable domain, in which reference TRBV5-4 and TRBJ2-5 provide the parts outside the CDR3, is ETGVTQSPTHLIKTRGQQVTLRCSSQSGHNTVSWYQQALGQGPQFIFQYYREEENGRGNFPPRFSGLQFPNYSSELNVNALELDDSALYLCASSRDIEGTQYFGPGTRLLVL.

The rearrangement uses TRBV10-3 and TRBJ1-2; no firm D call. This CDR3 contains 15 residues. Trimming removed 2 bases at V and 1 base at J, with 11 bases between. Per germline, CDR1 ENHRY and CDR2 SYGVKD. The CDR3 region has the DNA TGTGCCATCAGTGAGCCGGGTGAAAATAACTATGGCTACACCTTC. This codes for CAISEPGENNYGYTF.

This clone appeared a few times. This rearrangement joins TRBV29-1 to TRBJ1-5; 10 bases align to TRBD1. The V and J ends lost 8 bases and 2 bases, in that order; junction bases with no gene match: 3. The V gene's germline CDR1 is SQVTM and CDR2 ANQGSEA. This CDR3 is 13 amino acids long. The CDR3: CSTGTGGNQPQHF. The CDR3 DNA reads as TGCAGCACCGGGACAGGGGGCAATCAGCCCCAGCATTTT.

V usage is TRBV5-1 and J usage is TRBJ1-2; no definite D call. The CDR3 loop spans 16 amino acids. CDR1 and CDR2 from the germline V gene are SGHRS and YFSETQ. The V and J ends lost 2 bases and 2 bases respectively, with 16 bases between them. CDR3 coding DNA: TGCGCCAGCAGCTTCGAGGGCAGCCAGCTAAACTATGGCTACACCTTC. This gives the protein CASSFEGSQLNYGYTF.

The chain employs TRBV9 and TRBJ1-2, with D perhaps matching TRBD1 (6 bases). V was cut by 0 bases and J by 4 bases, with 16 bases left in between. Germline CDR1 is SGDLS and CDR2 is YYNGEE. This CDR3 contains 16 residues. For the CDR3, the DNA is TGTGCCAGCAGCGTAGGTGTTGGGGGCTCGGGCTATGGCTACACCTTC. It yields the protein CASSVGVGGSGYGYTF.

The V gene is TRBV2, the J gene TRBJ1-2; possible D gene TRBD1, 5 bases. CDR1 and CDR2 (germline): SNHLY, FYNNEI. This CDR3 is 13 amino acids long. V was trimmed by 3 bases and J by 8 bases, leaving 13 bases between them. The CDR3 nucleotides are TGTGCCAGCAGTGATGGGGGGGGAAGGGGCTACACCTTC. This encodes CASSDGGGRGYTF. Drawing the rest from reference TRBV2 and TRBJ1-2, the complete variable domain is EPEVTQTPSHQVTQMGQEVILRCVPISNHLYFYWYRQILGQKVEFLVSFYNNEISEKSEIFDDQFSVERPDGSNFTLKIRSTKLEDSAMYFCASSDGGGRGYTFGSGTRLTVV.

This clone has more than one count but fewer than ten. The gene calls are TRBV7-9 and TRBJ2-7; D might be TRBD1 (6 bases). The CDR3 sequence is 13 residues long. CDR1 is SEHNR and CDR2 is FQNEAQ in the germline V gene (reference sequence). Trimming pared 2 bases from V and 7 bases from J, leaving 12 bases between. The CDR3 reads CASSLQGQGEQYF. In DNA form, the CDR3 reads TGTGCCAGCAGCTTACAGGGGCAAGGGGAGCAGTACTTC.

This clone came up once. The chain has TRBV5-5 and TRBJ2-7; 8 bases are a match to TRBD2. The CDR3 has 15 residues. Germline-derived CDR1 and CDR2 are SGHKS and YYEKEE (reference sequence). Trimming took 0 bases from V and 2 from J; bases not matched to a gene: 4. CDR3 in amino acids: CASSLGVGGAYEQYF. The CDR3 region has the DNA TGTGCCAGCAGCTTGGGGGTCGGGGGGGCCTACGAGCAGTACTTC.

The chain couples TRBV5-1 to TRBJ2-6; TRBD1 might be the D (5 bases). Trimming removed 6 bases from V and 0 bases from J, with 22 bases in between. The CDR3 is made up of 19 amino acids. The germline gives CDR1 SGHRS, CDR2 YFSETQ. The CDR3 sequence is CASTRYRQGEFSGANVLTF. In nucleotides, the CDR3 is TGCGCCAGCACCAGATATCGGCAGGGTGAATTCTCTGGGGCCAACGTCCTGACTTTC.

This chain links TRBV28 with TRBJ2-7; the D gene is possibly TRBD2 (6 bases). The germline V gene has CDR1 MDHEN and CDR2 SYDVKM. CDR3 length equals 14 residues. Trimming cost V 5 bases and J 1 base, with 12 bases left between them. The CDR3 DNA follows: TGTGCCAGCAGTGTAGCTGGAGGGTCCTACGAGCAGTACTTC. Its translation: CASSVAGGSYEQYF.

In DNA, the CDR3 is TGTGCCAGCAGCGTAGACCCCGGGGGCAAAAACATTCAGTACTTC. Residues: CASSVDPGGKNIQYF. This chain connects TRBV9 to TRBJ2-4; D is possibly TRBD2 (6 bases). Germline V CDR1 and CDR2: SGDLS, YYNGEE. The CDR3 contains 15 residues. The ends were cut back, 0 bases at V and 3 bases at J, with 10 bases in the middle.

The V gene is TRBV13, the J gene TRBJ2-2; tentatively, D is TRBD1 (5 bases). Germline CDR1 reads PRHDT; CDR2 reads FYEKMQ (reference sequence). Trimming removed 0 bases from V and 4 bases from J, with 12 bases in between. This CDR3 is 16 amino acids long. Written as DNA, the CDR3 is TGTGCCAGCAGCTTAGGCCGCCAGGGATCCACCGGGGAGCTGTTTTTT. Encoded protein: CASSLGRQGSTGELFF. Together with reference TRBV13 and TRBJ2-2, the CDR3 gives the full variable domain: AAGVIQSPRHLIKEKRETATLKCYPIPRHDTVYWYQQGPGQDPQFLISFYEKMQSDKGSIPDRFSAQQFSDYHSELNMSSLELGDSALYFCASSLGRQGSTGELFFGEGSRLTVL.

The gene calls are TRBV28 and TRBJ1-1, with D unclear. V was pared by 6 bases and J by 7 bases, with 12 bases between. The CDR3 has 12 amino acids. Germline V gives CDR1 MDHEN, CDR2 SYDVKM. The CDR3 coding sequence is TGTGCCAGCAGGCCGCCCCGAGGTGAAGCTTTCTTT. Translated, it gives CASRPPRGEAFF. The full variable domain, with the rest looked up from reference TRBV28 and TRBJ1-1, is DVKVTQSSRYLVKRTGEKVFLECVQDMDHENMFWYRQDPGLGLRLIYFSYDVKMKEKGDIPEGYSVSREKKERFSLILESASTNQTSMYLCASRPPRGEAFFGQGTRLTVV.

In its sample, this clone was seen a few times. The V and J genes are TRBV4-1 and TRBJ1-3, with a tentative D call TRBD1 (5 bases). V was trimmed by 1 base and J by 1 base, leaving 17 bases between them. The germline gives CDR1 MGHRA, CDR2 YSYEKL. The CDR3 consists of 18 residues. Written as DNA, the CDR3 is TGCGCCAGCAGCCAAGGACTCCCCGAGGGGAGGTCTGGAAACACCATATATTTT. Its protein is CASSQGLPEGRSGNTIYF.

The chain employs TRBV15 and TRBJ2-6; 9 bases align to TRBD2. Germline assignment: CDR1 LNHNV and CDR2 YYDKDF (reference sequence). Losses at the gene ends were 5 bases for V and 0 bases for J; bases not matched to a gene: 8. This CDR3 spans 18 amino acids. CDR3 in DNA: TGTGCCACCAGCGAGGGGGCGGGGGGGACCTCTGGGGCCAACGTCCTGACTTTC. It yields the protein CATSEGAGGTSGANVLTF.

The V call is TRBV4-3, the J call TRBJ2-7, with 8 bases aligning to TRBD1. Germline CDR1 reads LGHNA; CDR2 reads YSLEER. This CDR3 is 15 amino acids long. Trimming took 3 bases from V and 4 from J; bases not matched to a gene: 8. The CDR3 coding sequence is TGCGCCAGCAGCCAGGGGACAGGAAGAATTTACGAGCAGTACTTC. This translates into CASSQGTGRIYEQYF.

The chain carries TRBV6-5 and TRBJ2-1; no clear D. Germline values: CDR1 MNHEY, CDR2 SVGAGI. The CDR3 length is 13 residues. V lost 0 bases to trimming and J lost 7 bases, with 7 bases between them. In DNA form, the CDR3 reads TGTGCCAGCAGTTACTCGTTACGGAATGAGCAGTTCTTC. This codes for CASSYSLRNEQFF.